A single sample is the source of the 8 T cell receptor beta chains below, sequenced in a study of a mutant IDH1 vaccine in newly diagnosed glioma. Sequencing used immunoSEQ multiplex PCR; TCRdb keeps in-frame clones, though not all of them. The table records 38,000 or so clones, roughly 80% of them present only once. Antigen specificity for these receptors is unknown. Indicated time point: week 23, last vaccination. In every dose of vaccine, 300 ug of mutant IDH1 20-mer peptide was given alongside topical imiquimod. Sequenced material: PBMCs, taken from a glioma patient whose treatment included an IDH1 peptide vaccine. All receptors derive from a man between 40 and 49 years old with glioma.

Comment on this clone: Germline and junction disagree at one end, which may indicate a read error. The rearrangement joins TRBV27 to TRBJ2-7; D may match TRBD1 or TRBD2 (6 bases each). CDR3 size: 15 residues. Germline loops: CDR1 MNHEY, CDR2 SMNVEV (reference sequence). This CDR3 is CASSPLQEGGIEQHF. CDR3 in DNA: TGTGCCAGCAGTCCACTCCAGGAGGGGGGTATCGAGCAGCACTTC.

This chain uses TRBV9 with TRBJ1-2; D not resolved. The CDR3 is 13 amino acids. CDR1 and CDR2 from the germline V gene are SGDLS and YYNGEE. V gave up 0 bases and J gave up 1 base, with 4 bases separating them. As DNA, the CDR3 is TGTGCCAGCAGCGTAGTTGATAACTATGGCTACACCTTC. Amino acids: CASSVVDNYGYTF.

The CDR3 DNA is TGTGCCAGCAGCGCGGACAGGGTGATAGATACGCAGTATTTT. As protein: CASSADRVIDTQYF. The chain combines TRBV7-6 with TRBJ2-3, with 8 bases aligning to TRBD1. The CDR3 sequence is 14 residues long. CDR1 and CDR2 (germline): SGHVS, FNYEAQ. J lost 5 bases, V lost 5 bases, and 6 bases had no gene match.

This chain connects TRBV5-6 to TRBJ2-5; perhaps D is TRBD1 or TRBD2 (5 bases each). Per the germline V gene, CDR1 is SGHDT and CDR2 is YYEEEE. The CDR3 totals 15 residues. Trimming removed 4 bases at V and 2 bases at J, with 15 bases between. The CDR3 here is CASSPEGTAQETQYF. The DNA for the CDR3 is TGTGCCAGCAGCCCGGAAGGGACGGCACAAGAGACCCAGTACTTC.

The rearrangement joins TRBV27 to TRBJ2-7; tentatively, D is TRBD1 or TRBD2 (6 bases each). The germline CDR1 and CDR2 sequences are MNHEY and SMNVEV (reference sequence). CDR3 length: 14 amino acids. V lost 3 bases, J lost 6 bases, and 15 bases lay in between. The CDR3 DNA reads TGTGCCAGCAGTTTTCCGGGGGCGTTCTCCGAGCAGTACTTC. It codes for CASSFPGAFSEQYF.

J is TRBJ2-7 and V is TRBV7-2, with D perhaps matching TRBD1 or TRBD2 (5 bases each). CDR1 SGHTA and CDR2 FQGNSA come from the germline V gene. The CDR3 contains 11 residues. V gave up 1 base and J gave up 12 bases, with 10 bases separating them. CDR3 sequence reads: CASSLVGETYF. In DNA, the CDR3 is TGTGCCAGCAGCTTAGTGGGGGAAACGTACTTC. Supplemented by reference TRBV7-2 and TRBJ2-7, the full variable domain reads GAGVSQSPSNKVTEKGKDVELRCDPISGHTALYWYRQSLGQGLEFLIYFQGNSAPDKSGLPSDRFSAERTGGSVSTLTIQRTQQEDSAVYLCASSLVGETYFGPGTRLTVT.

The V call is TRBV5-1, the J call TRBJ1-1, with D perhaps TRBD1 (5 bases). The germline V gene encodes CDR1 SGHRS and CDR2 YFSETQ. The CDR3 loop spans 15 amino acids. V was shortened by 1 base and J by 1 base, with 11 bases between the two germline ends. As DNA, the CDR3 is TGCGCCAGCAGCTTGATGGGGCACCAGAACACTGAAGCTTTCTTT. Translating gives CASSLMGHQNTEAFF.

The gene calls are TRBV4-2 and TRBJ2-1; D may be TRBD2 (7 bases). The CDR3 is 17 residues long. In germline, CDR1 is LGHNA, CDR2 YNFKEQ. The V end was cut by 0 bases, the J end by 7 bases, with 19 bases between. The CDR3 nucleotides read TGTGCCAGCAGCCAAGAGGGCCTTAGGGGGGGCGTTAATGAGCAGTTCTTC. It is translated as CASSQEGLRGGVNEQFF.